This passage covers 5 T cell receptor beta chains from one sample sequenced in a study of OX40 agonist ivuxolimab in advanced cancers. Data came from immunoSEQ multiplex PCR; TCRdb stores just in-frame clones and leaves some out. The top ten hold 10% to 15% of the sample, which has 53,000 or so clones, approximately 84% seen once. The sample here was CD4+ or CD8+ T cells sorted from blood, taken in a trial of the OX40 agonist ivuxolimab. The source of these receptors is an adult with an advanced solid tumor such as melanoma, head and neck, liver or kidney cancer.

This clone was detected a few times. CDR3 bases: TGTGCCAGTAGTACGGGGTTGGACAATCAGCCCCAGCATTTT. Translated: CASSTGLDNQPQHF. The V call is TRBV19, the J call TRBJ1-5; no definite D call. This CDR3 has 14 amino acids. Germline CDR1 reads LNHDA; CDR2 reads SQIVND (reference sequence). V was shortened by 4 bases and J by 3 bases, with 10 bases between the two germline ends.

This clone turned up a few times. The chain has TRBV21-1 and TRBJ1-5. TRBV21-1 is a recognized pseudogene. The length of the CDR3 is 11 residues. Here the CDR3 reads CATRTVQPQHF. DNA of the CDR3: TGTGCCACCAGGACGGTTCAGCCCCAGCATTTT.

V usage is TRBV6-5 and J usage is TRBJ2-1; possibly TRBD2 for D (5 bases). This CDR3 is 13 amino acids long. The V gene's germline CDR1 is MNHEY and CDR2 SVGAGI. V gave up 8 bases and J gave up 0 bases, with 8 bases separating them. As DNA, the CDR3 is TGTGCCAGCGCAGACTACTCCTACAATGAGCAGTTCTTC. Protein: CASADYSYNEQFF.

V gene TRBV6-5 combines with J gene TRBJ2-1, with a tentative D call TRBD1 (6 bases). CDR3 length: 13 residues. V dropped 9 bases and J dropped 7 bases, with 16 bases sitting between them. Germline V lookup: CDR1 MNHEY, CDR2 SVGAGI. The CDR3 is CASKPGHGNEQFF. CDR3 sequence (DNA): TGTGCCAGTAAACCGGGACACGGGAATGAGCAGTTCTTC.

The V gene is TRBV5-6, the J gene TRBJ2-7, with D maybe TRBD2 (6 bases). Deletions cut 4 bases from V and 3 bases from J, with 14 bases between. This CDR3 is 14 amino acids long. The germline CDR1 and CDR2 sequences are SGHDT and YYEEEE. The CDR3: CASSDPGTFYEQYF. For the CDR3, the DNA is TGTGCCAGCAGCGACCCCGGGACTTTCTACGAGCAGTACTTC. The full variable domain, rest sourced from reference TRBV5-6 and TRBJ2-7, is DAGVTQSPTHLIKTRGQQVTLRCSPKSGHDTVSWYQQALGQGPQFIFQYYEEEERQRGNFPDRFSGHQFPNYSSELNVNALLLGDSALYLCASSDPGTFYEQYFGPGTRLTVT.